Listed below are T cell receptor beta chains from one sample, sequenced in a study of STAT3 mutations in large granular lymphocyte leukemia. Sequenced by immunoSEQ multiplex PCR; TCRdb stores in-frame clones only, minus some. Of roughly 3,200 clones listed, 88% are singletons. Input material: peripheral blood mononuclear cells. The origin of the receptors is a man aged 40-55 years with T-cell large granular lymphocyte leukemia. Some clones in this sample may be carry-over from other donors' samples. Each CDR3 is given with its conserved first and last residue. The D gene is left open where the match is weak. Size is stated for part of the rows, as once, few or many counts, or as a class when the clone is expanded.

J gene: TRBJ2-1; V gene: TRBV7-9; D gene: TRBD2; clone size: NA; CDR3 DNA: TGTGCCAGCAGCTTATTGCCTAGCGGGGGTTACAATGAGCAGTTCTTC; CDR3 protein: CASSLLPSGGYNEQFF
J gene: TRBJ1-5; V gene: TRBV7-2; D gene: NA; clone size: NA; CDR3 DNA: TGTGCCAGCAGCGATGGACTGATCAATCAGCCCCAGCATTTT; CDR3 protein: CASSDGLINQPQHF
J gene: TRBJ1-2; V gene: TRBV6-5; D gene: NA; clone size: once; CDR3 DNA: TGTGCCAGCAGTTACTTCCGGGGAGGAGGGAAAGAAGGTTACACCTTC; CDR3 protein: CASSYFRGGGKEGYTF
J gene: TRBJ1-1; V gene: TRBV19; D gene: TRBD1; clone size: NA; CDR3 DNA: TGTGCCAGTAGTATAGAGACAGGGGCAATGAACACTGAAGCTTTCTTT; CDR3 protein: CASSIETGAMNTEAFF
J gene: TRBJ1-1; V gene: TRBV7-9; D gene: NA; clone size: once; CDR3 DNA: TGTGCCAGCAGCTTGATACCCACTGAAGCTTTCTTT; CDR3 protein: CASSLIPTEAFF
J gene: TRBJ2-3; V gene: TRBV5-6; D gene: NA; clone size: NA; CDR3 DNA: TGTGCCAGCAGCTTACCGGGGAGTTCAGCGGGGCAGTATTTT; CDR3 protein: CASSLPGSSAGQYF
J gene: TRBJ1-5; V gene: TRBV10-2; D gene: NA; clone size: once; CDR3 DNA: TGCGCCAGCAGTGAGTCGAAACAGGGTGAGAATCAGCCCCAGCATTTT; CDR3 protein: CASSESKQGENQPQHF
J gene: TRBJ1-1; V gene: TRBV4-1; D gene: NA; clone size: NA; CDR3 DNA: TGCGCCAGCAGCCAAGATCGCCTGGCGTTGAACACTGAAGCTTTCTTT; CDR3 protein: CASSQDRLALNTEAFF
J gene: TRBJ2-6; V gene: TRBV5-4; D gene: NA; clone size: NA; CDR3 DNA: TGTGCCAGCAGCTCGTCTGGTCAGATTGGCGTCCTGACTTTC; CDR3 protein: CASSSSGQIGVLTF
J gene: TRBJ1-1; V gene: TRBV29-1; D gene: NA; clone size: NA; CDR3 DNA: TGCAGCGTTGATCCCTTTGCCAGGGGCCGTGGGGCCACTGAAGCTTTCTTT; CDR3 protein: CSVDPFARGRGATEAFF
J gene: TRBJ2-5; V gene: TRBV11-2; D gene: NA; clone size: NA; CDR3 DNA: TGTGCCAGCAGCTTAGTAACTGATTCCCAGTACTTC; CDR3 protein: CASSLVTDSQYF
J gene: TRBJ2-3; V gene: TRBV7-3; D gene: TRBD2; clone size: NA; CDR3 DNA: TGTGCCAGCAGCTCCGGGGGGGCAACAGATACGCAGTATTTT; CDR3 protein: CASSSGGATDTQYF
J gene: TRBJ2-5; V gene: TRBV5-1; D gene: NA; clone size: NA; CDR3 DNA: TGCGCCAGCAGCTTCCAGCCGGATCTCACAGGGATCCAAGAGACCCAGTACTTC; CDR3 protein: CASSFQPDLTGIQETQYF
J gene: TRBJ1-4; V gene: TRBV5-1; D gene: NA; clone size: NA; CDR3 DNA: TGCGCCAGCAGCTTGGCCTTGGGGGGGCTTAGTGAAAAACTGTTTTTT; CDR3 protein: CASSLALGGLSEKLFF
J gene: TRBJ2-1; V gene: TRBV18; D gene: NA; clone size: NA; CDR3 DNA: TGTGCCAGCTCACTAACCCACAGGGGGGGTAATGAGCAGTTCTTC; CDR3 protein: CASSLTHRGGNEQFF
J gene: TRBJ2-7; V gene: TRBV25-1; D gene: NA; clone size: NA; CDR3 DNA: TGTGCCAGCAGTGAATGCTTTCCAGGGATATTTTTCCACGAGCAGTACTTC; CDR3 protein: CASSECFPGIFFHEQYF
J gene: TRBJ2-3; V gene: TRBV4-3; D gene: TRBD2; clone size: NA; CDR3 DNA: TGCGCCAGCAGCCAAGATTTAGCGGGGGTCACAGATACGCAGTATTTT; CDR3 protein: CASSQDLAGVTDTQYF
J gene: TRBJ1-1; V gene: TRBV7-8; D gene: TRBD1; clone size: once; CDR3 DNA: TGTGCCAGCAGCTCAAGCGACAGGGGAGGGTCTGAAGCTTTCTTT; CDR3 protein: CASSSSDRGGSEAFF
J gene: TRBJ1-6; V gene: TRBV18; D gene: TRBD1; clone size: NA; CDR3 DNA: TGTGCCAGCTCACCCCGGGGGACAGGGGGTAATTCACCCCTCCACTTT; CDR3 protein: CASSPRGTGGNSPLHF
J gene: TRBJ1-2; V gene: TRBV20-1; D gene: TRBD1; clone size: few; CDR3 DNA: TGCAGTGCTTACAGGGGAGAGGGCTACACCTTC; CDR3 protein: CSAYRGEGYTF
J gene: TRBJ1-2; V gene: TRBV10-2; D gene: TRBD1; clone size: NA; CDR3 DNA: TGCGCCAGCAGCGCGGACAGGGGCCTTAATGGCTACACCTTC; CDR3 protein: CASSADRGLNGYTF
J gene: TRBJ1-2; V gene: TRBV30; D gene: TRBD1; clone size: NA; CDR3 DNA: TGTGCCTGGAACAAACAGGGGTCCGATTATGGCTACACCTTC; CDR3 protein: CAWNKQGSDYGYTF
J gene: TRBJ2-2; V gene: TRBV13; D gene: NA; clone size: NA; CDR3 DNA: TGTGCCAGCAGCCCCCGGGACTACACCGGGGAGCTGTTTTTT; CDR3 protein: CASSPRDYTGELFF
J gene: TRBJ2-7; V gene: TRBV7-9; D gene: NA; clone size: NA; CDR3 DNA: TGTGCCAGCAGCTTAGGGCTCCTCGAGCAGTACTTC; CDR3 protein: CASSLGLLEQYF
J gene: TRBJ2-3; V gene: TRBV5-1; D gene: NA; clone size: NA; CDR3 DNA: TGCGCCAGCAGCTTGGGGGGAACAGATACGCAGTATTTT; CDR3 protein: CASSLGGTDTQYF
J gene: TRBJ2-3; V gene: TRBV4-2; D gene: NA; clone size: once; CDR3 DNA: TGTGCCAGCAGCCAAGATCCCCGCACAGATACGCAGTATTTT; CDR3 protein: CASSQDPRTDTQYF
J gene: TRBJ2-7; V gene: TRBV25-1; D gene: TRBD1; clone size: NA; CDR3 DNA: TGTGCCGGACGGGACAGGGGGCTCTACTACGAGCAGTACTTC; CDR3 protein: CAGRDRGLYYEQYF
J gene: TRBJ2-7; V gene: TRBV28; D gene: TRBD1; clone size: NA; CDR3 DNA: TGTGCCAGCAGTTTATACTACTCTATCGGCCGCCAGGGGGATGGATCCTACGAGCAGTACTTC; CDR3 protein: CASSLYYSIGRQGDGSYEQYF
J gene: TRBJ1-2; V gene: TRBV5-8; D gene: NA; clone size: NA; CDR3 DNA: TGTGCCAGCAGCTTGGGGACTCATGGCTACACCTTC; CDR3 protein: CASSLGTHGYTF
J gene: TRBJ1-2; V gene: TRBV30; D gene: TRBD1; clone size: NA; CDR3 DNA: TGTGCCTCCCTGACAGGGGAAAATTATGGCTACACCTTC; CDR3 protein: CASLTGENYGYTF
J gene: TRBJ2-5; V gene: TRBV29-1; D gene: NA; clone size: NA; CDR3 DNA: TGCAGCGTTGCGGCGGGGGCCAGACAAGAGACCCAGTACTTC; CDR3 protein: CSVAAGARQETQYF
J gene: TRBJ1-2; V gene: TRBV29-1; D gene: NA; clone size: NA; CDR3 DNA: TGCAGCGTTGAAGAAGTGGGTGGCTACACCTTC; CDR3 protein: CSVEEVGGYTF